These T cell receptor beta chains were read from a single sample in a study of cytomegalovirus exposure and HLA in healthy donors. Libraries were prepared by immunoSEQ multiplex PCR; TCRdb keeps only in-frame clonotypes and omits some of them. The repertoire has approximately 140,000 clones, approximately 85% of them found once; the top ten carry roughly 0.5%. Sequenced material: PBMCs. The receptors here all came from a woman in her forties in good health and CMV-seronegative. CDR3s include the opening cysteine and the closing phenylalanine or tryptophan. A D gene is named only where the DNA matches it firmly. The size entry is marked missing in some rows and otherwise reads once, few, many or a size class.

D gene: .
V gene: TRBV7-2
J gene: TRBJ1-3
clone size: .
CDR3 DNA: TGTGCCAGCAGCCGATCGTTACATGGAAACACCATATATTTT
CDR3 protein: CASSRSLHGNTIYF

D gene: TRBD2
V gene: TRBV18
J gene: TRBJ2-7
clone size: once
CDR3 DNA: TGTGCCAGCTCACCAGGGACTAGCGCCGCCTACGAGCAGTACTTC
CDR3 protein: CASSPGTSAAYEQYF

D gene: TRBD1
V gene: TRBV7-9
J gene: TRBJ2-7
clone size: .
CDR3 DNA: TGTGCCAGCAGCTCAAACAAGGACAGGGCGTCCACCTACGAGCAGTACTTC
CDR3 protein: CASSSNKDRASTYEQYF

D gene: .
V gene: TRBV30
J gene: TRBJ2-3
clone size: .
CDR3 DNA: TGTGCCTGGAGTGTAGGGGGGGAGGGAGATACGCAGTATTTT
CDR3 protein: CAWSVGGEGDTQYF

D gene: .
V gene: TRBV7-2
J gene: TRBJ1-2
clone size: .
CDR3 DNA: TGTGCCAGCAGCTCTGGACCGACAGAAGGCTATGGCTACACCTTC
CDR3 protein: CASSSGPTEGYGYTF

D gene: .
V gene: TRBV12-5
J gene: TRBJ2-7
clone size: .
CDR3 DNA: TGTGCTAGTGGTTTCAGGTACGAGCAGTACTTC
CDR3 protein: CASGFRYEQYF

D gene: .
V gene: TRBV6-1
J gene: TRBJ2-6
clone size: .
CDR3 DNA: TGTGCTAGCAGGCGGGACTCTGGGGCCAACGTCCTGACTTTC
CDR3 protein: CASRRDSGANVLTF

D gene: .
V gene: TRBV5-1
J gene: TRBJ2-7
clone size: .
CDR3 DNA: TGCGCCAGCAGCTTGGGTGGCGGGATCTACTCCTACGAGCAGTACTTC
CDR3 protein: CASSLGGGIYSYEQYF

D gene: .
V gene: TRBV7-9
J gene: TRBJ1-2
clone size: .
CDR3 DNA: TGTGCCAGCAGCTTAGATCTGGAGGGCTATGGCTACACCTTC
CDR3 protein: CASSLDLEGYGYTF

D gene: TRBD2
V gene: TRBV28
J gene: TRBJ2-1
clone size: .
CDR3 DNA: TGTGCCAGCAGTTCCGGGACTAGCGGGACGCCGTCTAATGAGCAGTTCTTC
CDR3 protein: CASSSGTSGTPSNEQFF

D gene: .
V gene: TRBV11-2
J gene: TRBJ1-1
clone size: once
CDR3 DNA: TGTGCCAGCAGCTTAGACTTGGCGGGGAAGAAGGCTTTCTTT
CDR3 protein: CASSLDLAGKKAFF

D gene: .
V gene: TRBV5-6
J gene: TRBJ2-7
clone size: once
CDR3 DNA: TGTGCCAGCGGTCCGGCAGGTTACTACGAGCAGTACTTC
CDR3 protein: CASGPAGYYEQYF

D gene: .
V gene: TRBV7-3
J gene: TRBJ2-7
clone size: .
CDR3 DNA: TGTGCCAGCAGCTTAATTGGGACTGGGTCCTACGAGCAGTACTTC
CDR3 protein: CASSLIGTGSYEQYF

D gene: .
V gene: TRBV6-1
J gene: TRBJ2-3
clone size: .
CDR3 DNA: TGTGCCAGCATCAGGGGCCAGATCACAGATACGCAGTATTTT
CDR3 protein: CASIRGQITDTQYF

D gene: TRBD1
V gene: TRBV6-6
J gene: TRBJ2-7
clone size: .
CDR3 DNA: TGTGCCAGCAGATACAGGGGAAGCTCCTACGAGCAGTACTTC
CDR3 protein: CASRYRGSSYEQYF

D gene: TRBD2
V gene: TRBV5-4
J gene: TRBJ2-5
clone size: .
CDR3 DNA: TGTGCCAGCAGCAACGGGGGGGAGACCCAGTACTTC
CDR3 protein: CASSNGGETQYF

D gene: .
V gene: TRBV21-1
J gene: TRBJ1-5
clone size: .
CDR3 DNA: TGTGCCAGCAGCAAACTCATCACAGGGGGCGACCAGCCCCAGCATTTT
CDR3 protein: CASSKLITGGDQPQHF

D gene: .
V gene: TRBV27
J gene: TRBJ1-6
clone size: .
CDR3 DNA: TGTGCCAGCAGTTTCGGGTGGCTATCCCTCCACTTT
CDR3 protein: CASSFGWLSLHF

D gene: TRBD1
V gene: TRBV25-1
J gene: TRBJ2-3
clone size: few
CDR3 DNA: TGTGCCAGCAGTTTGACAGGGGGCAGGGATACGCAGTATTTT
CDR3 protein: CASSLTGGRDTQYF

D gene: .
V gene: TRBV28
J gene: TRBJ1-1
clone size: few
CDR3 DNA: TGTGCCAGCAGTGCCGGACCCGGAGGGAGCACTGAAGCTTTCTTT
CDR3 protein: CASSAGPGGSTEAFF

D gene: TRBD1
V gene: TRBV6-5
J gene: TRBJ1-1
clone size: .
CDR3 DNA: TGTGCCAGCAGAGAGGGGGCAGCTGAAGCTTTCTTT
CDR3 protein: CASREGAAEAFF

D gene: TRBD1
V gene: TRBV19
J gene: TRBJ1-2
clone size: .
CDR3 DNA: TGTGCCAGTAGTATAGGGAACCAGGGGGGATATAACTATGGCTACACCTTC
CDR3 protein: CASSIGNQGGYNYGYTF

D gene: TRBD1
V gene: TRBV5-4
J gene: TRBJ2-3
clone size: .
CDR3 DNA: TGTGCCAGCAGCTTGCAGGGGGCGATGACAGATACGCAGTATTTT
CDR3 protein: CASSLQGAMTDTQYF

D gene: .
V gene: TRBV2
J gene: TRBJ2-7
clone size: .
CDR3 DNA: TGTGCCAGCACCGGACAAGCCTACGAGCAGTACTTC
CDR3 protein: CASTGQAYEQYF

D gene: .
V gene: TRBV7-8
J gene: TRBJ1-4
clone size: .
CDR3 DNA: TGTGCCAGCAGCCCAACAGGGATTAATGAAAAACTGTTTTTT
CDR3 protein: CASSPTGINEKLFF

D gene: TRBD1
V gene: TRBV6-4
J gene: TRBJ1-2
clone size: .
CDR3 DNA: TGTGCCAGCCTTTGTGGGGACAGGGTGAATGGCTACACCTTC
CDR3 protein: CASLCGDRVNGYTF

D gene: .
V gene: TRBV18
J gene: TRBJ2-1
clone size: .
CDR3 DNA: TGTGCCAGCTCACCACCTGTAGCCTACAATGAGCAGTTCTTC
CDR3 protein: CASSPPVAYNEQFF

D gene: .
V gene: TRBV15
J gene: TRBJ1-4
clone size: .
CDR3 DNA: TGTGCCACCAGCGCGAGGCTTGATGAAAAACTGTTTTTT
CDR3 protein: CATSARLDEKLFF

D gene: .
V gene: TRBV5-1
J gene: TRBJ2-1
clone size: .
CDR3 DNA: TGCGCCAGCCTCCCGGGTGGGAGCTCCTACAATGAGCAGTTCTTC
CDR3 protein: CASLPGGSSYNEQFF

D gene: TRBD1
V gene: TRBV6-6
J gene: TRBJ2-1
clone size: .
CDR3 DNA: TGTGCCAGCCGTACCGGGACAGGGGCGGACAATGAGCAGTTCTTC
CDR3 protein: CASRTGTGADNEQFF

D gene: TRBD2
V gene: TRBV7-9
J gene: TRBJ2-5
clone size: once
CDR3 DNA: TGTGCCAGCAGCCCTCTGGGCCTGCGGGGGGCCGGGGAGCAGTACTTC
CDR3 protein: CASSPLGLRGAGEQYF

D gene: TRBD1
V gene: TRBV29-1
J gene: TRBJ1-2
clone size: .
CDR3 DNA: TGCAGCGCGTCGACAGGGACTAACTATGGCTACACCTTC
CDR3 protein: CSASTGTNYGYTF

D gene: .
V gene: TRBV7-2
J gene: TRBJ2-7
clone size: .
CDR3 DNA: TGTGCCAGCAGCTTAAGGAGAAACTACGAGCAGTACTTC
CDR3 protein: CASSLRRNYEQYF

D gene: .
V gene: TRBV6-5
J gene: TRBJ1-1
clone size: few
CDR3 DNA: TGTGCCAGCAGTTTTCACACAGGGAGCACTGAAGCTTTCTTT
CDR3 protein: CASSFHTGSTEAFF

D gene: .
V gene: TRBV28
J gene: TRBJ2-4
clone size: .
CDR3 DNA: TGTGCCAGCAGTACAGGCCCCATGATTCAGTACTTC
CDR3 protein: CASSTGPMIQYF

D gene: .
V gene: TRBV7-9
J gene: TRBJ2-7
clone size: once
CDR3 DNA: TGTTCCAGCAGTGGAGCCTACGAGCAGTACTTC
CDR3 protein: CSSSGAYEQYF

D gene: TRBD2
V gene: TRBV5-1
J gene: TRBJ2-3
clone size: .
CDR3 DNA: TGCGCCAGCAGCTTGATGCGGGAGTTGAAAGATACGCAGTATTTT
CDR3 protein: CASSLMRELKDTQYF

D gene: .
V gene: TRBV6-6
J gene: TRBJ2-2
clone size: .
CDR3 DNA: TGTGCCAGCATAAGCAGGACGAACACCGGGGAGCTGTTTTTT
CDR3 protein: CASISRTNTGELFF

D gene: TRBD2
V gene: TRBV11-2
J gene: TRBJ2-5
clone size: .
CDR3 DNA: TGTGCCAGCAGCCGGAGCGGGACGCAAGAGACCCAGTACTTC
CDR3 protein: CASSRSGTQETQYF

D gene: TRBD2
V gene: TRBV5-4
J gene: TRBJ2-5
clone size: once
CDR3 DNA: TGTGCCAGCAGCTTACCAGCGGGGCTCCAAGAGACCCAGTACTTC
CDR3 protein: CASSLPAGLQETQYF

D gene: .
V gene: TRBV6-6
J gene: TRBJ2-1
clone size: .
CDR3 DNA: TGTGCCAGCAGCCTAGCACGGGAAAGCTCCTACAATGAGCAGTTCTTC
CDR3 protein: CASSLARESSYNEQFF